This record concerns one T cell receptor (beta chain) sequence. The method was immunoSEQ multiplex PCR; TCRdb's version includes in-frame clones alone and lacks a portion of them. Altogether 150,000 to 200,000 clones are present, less than 90% being singletons, with the ten largest covering approximately 14%. The sample originates from a study of blood T cell repertoires in COVID-19. The CDR3 is made up of 15 amino acids. Trimming took off 5 bases at V and 2 bases at J, with 12 bases between the two ends. Germline V gene data show CDR1 as SGHTA and CDR2 as FQGTGA. The TCR comes from a woman aged 70-85 years with COVID-19, enrolled during active disease. The material sequenced was peripheral blood. V usage is TRBV7-3 and J usage is TRBJ2-2; D is unclear. The CDR3 DNA reads TGTGCCAGCAGCCCTGCAAGACAAAACACCGGGGAGCTGTTTTTT. Translated, it gives CASSPARQNTGELFF.